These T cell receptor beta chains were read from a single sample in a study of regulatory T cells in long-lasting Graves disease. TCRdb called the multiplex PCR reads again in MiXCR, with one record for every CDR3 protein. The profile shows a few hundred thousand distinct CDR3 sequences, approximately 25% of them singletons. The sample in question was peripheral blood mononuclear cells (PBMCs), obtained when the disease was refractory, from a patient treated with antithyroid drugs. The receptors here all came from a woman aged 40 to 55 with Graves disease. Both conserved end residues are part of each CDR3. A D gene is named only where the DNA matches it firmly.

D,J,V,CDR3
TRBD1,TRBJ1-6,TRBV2,CASSSTGESPLHF
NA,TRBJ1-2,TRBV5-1,CASSLAGGSNYGYTF
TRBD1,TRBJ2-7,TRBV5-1,CASSPATGLSSYEQYF
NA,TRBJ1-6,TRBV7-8,CASSLVPVGSPLHF
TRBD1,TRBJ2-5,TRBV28,CASTQGATRQGETQYF
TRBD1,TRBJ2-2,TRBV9,CASSRDSSNTGELFF
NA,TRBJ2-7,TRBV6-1,CAARQNNYEQYF
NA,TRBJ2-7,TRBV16,CASSPASLAESSYEQYF
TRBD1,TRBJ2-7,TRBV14,CASSQDNLAGGPYEQYF
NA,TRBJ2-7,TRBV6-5,CASSYSNLQGQYF
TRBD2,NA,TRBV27,CASSLLAGGASHEQFF
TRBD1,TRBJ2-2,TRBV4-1,CASSHRTGGRFGELFF
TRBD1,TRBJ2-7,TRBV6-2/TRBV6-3,CASSYTRQGSYEQYF
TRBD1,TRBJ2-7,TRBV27,CASSPIDRGRSHEQYF
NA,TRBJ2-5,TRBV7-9,CASGFGHSGKDPETQYF
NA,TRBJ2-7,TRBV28,CASSFPPAGKEDYEQYF
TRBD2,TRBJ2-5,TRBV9,CASSRTPGPGGTQYF
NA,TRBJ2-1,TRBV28,CASSLPGRSYNEQF
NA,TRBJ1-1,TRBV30,CAWSVSLFGTEAFF
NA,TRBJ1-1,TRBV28,CASSLWGVQGAEAFF
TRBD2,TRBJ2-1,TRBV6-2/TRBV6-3,CASSPGTSGSNEQFF
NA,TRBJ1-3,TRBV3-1,CASSQDRRSSGNTIYF
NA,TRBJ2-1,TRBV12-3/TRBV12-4,CASRLGGSYNEQFF
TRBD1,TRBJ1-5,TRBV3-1,CASSQGQGRRSNQPQHF
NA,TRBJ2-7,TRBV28,CASRALRAYEQYF
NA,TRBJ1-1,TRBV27,CASSLTGWNTEAFF
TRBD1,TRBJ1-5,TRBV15,CATSRPRSGQGRGNQPQHF
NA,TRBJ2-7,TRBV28,CASSSPRGGAHYEQYF
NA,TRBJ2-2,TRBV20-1,CSVIGETGELFF